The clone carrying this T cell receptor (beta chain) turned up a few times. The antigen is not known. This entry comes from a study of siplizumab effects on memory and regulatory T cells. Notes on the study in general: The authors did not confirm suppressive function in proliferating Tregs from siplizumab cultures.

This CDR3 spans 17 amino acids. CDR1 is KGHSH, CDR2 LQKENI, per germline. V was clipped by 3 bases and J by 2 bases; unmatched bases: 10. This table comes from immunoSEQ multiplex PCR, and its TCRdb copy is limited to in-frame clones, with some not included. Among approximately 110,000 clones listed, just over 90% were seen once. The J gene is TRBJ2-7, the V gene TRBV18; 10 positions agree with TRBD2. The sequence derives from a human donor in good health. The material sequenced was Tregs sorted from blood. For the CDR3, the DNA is TGTGCCAGCTCACCCCCGTGGCTAGCGGGAGCAACCTACGAGCAGTACTTC. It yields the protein CASSPPWLAGATYEQYF.